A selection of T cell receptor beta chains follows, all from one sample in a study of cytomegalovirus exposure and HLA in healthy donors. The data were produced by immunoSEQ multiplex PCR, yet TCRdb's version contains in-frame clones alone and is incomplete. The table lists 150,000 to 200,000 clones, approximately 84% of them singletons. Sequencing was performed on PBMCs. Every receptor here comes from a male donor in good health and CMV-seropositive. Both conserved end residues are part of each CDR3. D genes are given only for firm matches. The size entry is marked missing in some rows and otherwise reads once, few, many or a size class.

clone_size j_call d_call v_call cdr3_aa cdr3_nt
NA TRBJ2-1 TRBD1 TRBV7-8 CASSTQSGTAGNEQFF TGTGCCAGCAGCACTCAGTCCGGGACAGCTGGCAATGAGCAGTTCTTC
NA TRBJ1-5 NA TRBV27 CASSPQTLYSNQPQHF TGTGCCAGCAGTCCACAGACACTTTATAGCAATCAGCCCCAGCATTTT
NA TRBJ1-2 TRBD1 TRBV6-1 CASHRGEGYYGYTF TGTGCCAGCCACAGGGGAGAGGGCTACTATGGCTACACCTTC
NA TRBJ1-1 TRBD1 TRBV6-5 CASRRTGELAFF TGTGCCAGCAGAAGGACAGGTGAGCTCGCTTTCTTT
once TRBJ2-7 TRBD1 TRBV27 CASSLTPGTGTYEQYF TGTGCCAGCAGTTTAACCCCCGGGACAGGGACTTACGAGCAGTACTTC
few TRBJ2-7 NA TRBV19 CASSRDSYEQYF TGTGCCAGTAGCAGGGACTCCTACGAGCAGTACTTC
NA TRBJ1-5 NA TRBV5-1 CASSLESGQNQPQHF TGCGCCAGCAGCTTGGAGTCAGGCCAAAATCAGCCCCAGCATTTT
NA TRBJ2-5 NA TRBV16 CASSLDPGSQETQYF TGTGCCAGCAGCCTGGATCCGGGATCCCAGGAGACCCAGTACTTC
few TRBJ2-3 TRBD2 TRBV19 CASSNGPRGVVVTDTQYF TGTGCCAGTAGTAACGGGCCTCGGGGGGTGGTTGTCACAGATACGCAGTATTTT
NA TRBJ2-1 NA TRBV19 CASSQRGLNEQFF TGTGCCAGTAGTCAAAGGGGACTCAATGAGCAGTTCTTC
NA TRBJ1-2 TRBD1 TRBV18 CASSPLGQGAGYTF TGTGCCAGCTCACCTCTCGGACAGGGGGCTGGCTACACCTTC
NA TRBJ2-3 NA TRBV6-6 CASSGAITDTQYF TGTGCCAGCTCTGGGGCGATCACAGATACGCAGTATTTT
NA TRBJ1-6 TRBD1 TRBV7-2 CASSITGTGILLLHF TGTGCCAGCAGCATAACCGGGACAGGGATTCTCCTTCTCCACTTT
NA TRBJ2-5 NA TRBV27 CASSLSMRRYQETQYF TGTGCCAGCAGTTTATCGATGCGGCGGTACCAAGAGACCCAGTACTTC
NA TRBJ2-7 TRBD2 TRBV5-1 CASSLAGGEQYF TGCGCCAGCAGCTTGGCCGGGGGGGAGCAGTACTTC
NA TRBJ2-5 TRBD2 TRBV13 CASSSGLAGTYQETQYF TGTGCCAGCAGCTCCGGCCTAGCGGGGACGTACCAAGAGACCCAGTACTTC
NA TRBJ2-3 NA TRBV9 CASSVRWGDTDTQYF TGTGCCAGCAGCGTACGCTGGGGGGACACAGATACGCAGTATTTT
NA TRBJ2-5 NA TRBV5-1 CASSLGGEETQYF TGCGCCAGCAGCTTGGGCGGGGAAGAGACCCAGTACTTC
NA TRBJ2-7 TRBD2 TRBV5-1 CASSDRQGASLAGVDLRF TGCGCCAGCAGCGACCGACAGGGAGCCAGCTTAGCGGGAGTTGATCTCCGTTTC
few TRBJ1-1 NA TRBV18 CASSPFPGHPNTEAFF TGTGCCAGCTCACCATTCCCGGGACACCCGAACACTGAAGCTTTCTTT
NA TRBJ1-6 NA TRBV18 CASSQVTQGGSPLHF TGTGCCAGCTCACAAGTGACACAGGGCGGATCACCCCTCCACTTT
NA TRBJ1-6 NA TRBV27 CASSLEGSNNSPLHF TGTGCCAGCAGTTTAGAGGGATCGAATAATTCACCCCTCCACTTT
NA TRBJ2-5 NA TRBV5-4 CASRISATQETQYF TGTGCCAGCAGGATATCGGCGACACAAGAGACCCAGTACTTC
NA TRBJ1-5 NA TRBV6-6 CASSRNQPQHF TGTGCCAGCAGCAGAAATCAGCCCCAGCATTTT
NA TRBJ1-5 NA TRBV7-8 CASSPGLINQPQHF TGTGCCAGCAGCCCGGGACTGATCAATCAGCCCCAGCATTTT
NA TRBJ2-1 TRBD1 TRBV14 CASSRSPGTGENEQFF TGTGCCAGCAGCCGGTCACCCGGGACAGGGGAAAATGAGCAGTTCTTC
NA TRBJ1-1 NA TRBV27 CASSKRVNRDGAEAFF TGTGCCAGCAGTAAAAGGGTCAACAGGGACGGAGCTGAAGCTTTCTTT
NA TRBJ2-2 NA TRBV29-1 CSVIRGNTRTGELFF TGCAGCGTGATCAGGGGCAATACGCGAACCGGGGAGCTGTTTTTT